Following are 19 T cell receptor beta chains from one sample sequenced in a study of T cells in Graves' hyperthyroidism and ophthalmopathy. Amplified regions were TCR beta CDR3 sequences from RNA transcripts. An initial round of RT-PCR targeting the TCR CDR3 relied on the HTBI primer set. TCRdb reanalysed the multiplex PCR reads using MiXCR and keeps one entry per CDR3 protein. Among a few hundred thousand distinct CDR3 sequences listed, less than 25% were seen once. The sequencing sample was made of blood. The receptor set was obtained from a man aged 18-30 years with Graves' hyperthyroidism.

This sequence joins TRBV6-1 and TRBJ2-2; D unclear. V lost 6 bases and J lost 6, with 11 bases in between. CDR1 and CDR2 from the germline V gene are MNHNS and SASEGT. The CDR3 runs to 13 residues. The CDR3 bases are TGTGCCAGCAGGACGGGTTTCTCCGGGGAGCTGTTTTTT. Amino acids: CASRTGFSGELFF.

The chain carries TRBV20-1 and TRBJ2-5, with D tentatively TRBD1 (6 bases). In germline, CDR1 is DFQATT, CDR2 SNEGSKA (reference sequence). There are 16 residues in the CDR3. Trimming took off 6 bases at V and 1 base at J, with 21 bases between the two ends. The CDR3, as DNA: TGCAGTGCCCCGCCTCGGAGGACAGAACCCCAAGAGACCCAGTACTTC. As protein: CSAPPRRTEPQETQYF.

This chain links TRBV2 with TRBJ2-7; 7 positions agree with TRBD1. The V gene's germline CDR1 is SNHLY and CDR2 FYNNEI. The CDR3 runs to 14 residues. The J segment lost 4 bases and the V segment lost 5 bases, leaving 8 bases of the junction unmatched. The DNA for the CDR3 is TGTGCCAGCAGTTTAGGACAGGCCCGATACGAGCAGTACTTC. Residues: CASSLGQARYEQYF.

This clonotype was seen a handful of times. This CDR3 is missing its conserved last phenylalanine or tryptophan, likely due to a read error. V is TRBV6-1 and J is TRBJ1-5; D is undetermined. The CDR3 loop spans 14 amino acids. In germline, CDR1 is MNHNS, CDR2 SASEGT. V was pared by 1 base and J by 7 bases, with 11 bases between. CDR3 amino acids: CASSEGRGGQPQHS. The CDR3 bases are TGTGCCAGCAGTGAAGGCCGAGGTGGCCAGCCCCAGCATTCT.

The chain joins TRBV5-5 to TRBJ2-5; 8 nucleotides match TRBD2. The germline V gene has CDR1 SGHKS and CDR2 YYEKEE (reference sequence). The CDR3 loop spans 14 amino acids. J lost 9 bases, V lost 0 bases, and 7 bases had no gene match. The CDR3 region has the DNA TGTGCCAGCAGCTTGGTCGGGGGGGGGCGCCCCCAGTACTTC. Translation gives CASSLVGGGRPQYF.

This clonotype was picked up many times. V gene TRBV12-3 or TRBV12-4 combines with J gene TRBJ1-4; perhaps TRBD1 as D (6 bases). V was trimmed by 10 bases and J by 8 bases, leaving 17 bases between them. This CDR3 region has 13 residues. The chain's CDR3 is CATRTRGLEKLFF. DNA of the CDR3: TGTGCCACCAGGACGAGGGGGTTAGAAAAACTGTTTTTT.

This clonotype appeared many times. CDR3 nucleotide sequence: TGCAGCGTGTCTCAGGAGAACAATCAGCCCCAGCATTTT. It specifies CSVSQENNQPQHF. The J gene is TRBJ1-5, the V gene TRBV29-1; no reliable D call. The CDR3 runs 13 residues. The germline gives CDR1 SQVTM, CDR2 ANQGSEA. V was pared by 6 bases and J by 3 bases, with 12 bases between.

This clonotype was counted many times. The chain employs TRBV28 and TRBJ1-1, with D unclear. V lost 3 bases, J lost 9 bases, and 11 bases lay in between. CDR1 is MDHEN and CDR2 is SYDVKM in the germline V gene. This CDR3 region has 12 residues. The CDR3 sequence: CASSLLNSKAFF. The CDR3 nucleotides read TGTGCCAGCAGTTTGCTTAACTCTAAAGCTTTCTTT.

This clonotype was observed many times. The rearrangement links TRBV10-3 to TRBJ2-7, with a weak D call TRBD1 (6 bases). Germline CDR1 and CDR2: ENHRY and SYGVKD. The CDR3 covers 16 residues. The germline V and J ends were trimmed by 5 bases and 4 bases, with 21 bases remaining between them. The CDR3 DNA reads TGTGCCATCAGTCCCAAGGGGGAGACATCCCGTTACGAGCAGTACTTC. Amino acid sequence: CAISPKGETSRYEQYF.

Remarks on this clonotype: The CDR3 does not close with the conserved phenylalanine or tryptophan, likely indicating a read error. This chain uses TRBV12-3 or TRBV12-4 with TRBJ2-5, with D possibly being TRBD2 (6 bases). CDR3 length equals 14 residues. The V and J ends lost 2 bases and 3 bases respectively, with 10 bases between them. The CDR3 is CASSLMRGEETQYV. The CDR3, as DNA: TGTGCCAGCAGTTTAATGCGGGGAGAAGAGACCCAGTACGTC.

The genes are TRBV11-2 and TRBJ1-1; D is unresolved. The germline gives CDR1 SGHAT, CDR2 FQNNGV. Trimming cost V 2 bases and J 1 base, with 11 bases left between them. CDR3 size: 15 residues. CDR3 in DNA: TGTGCCAGCAGCTTATTAGGGTTAGAGAACACTGAAGCTTTCTTT. Translation gives CASSLLGLENTEAFF.

This chain uses TRBV2 with TRBJ2-7; 7 bases line up with TRBD1. The germline V gene encodes CDR1 SNHLY and CDR2 FYNNEI. This CDR3 spans 13 amino acids. V trimming: 7 bases; J trimming: 2 bases; junction bases outside the gene matches: 5. As DNA, the CDR3 is TGTGCCAGCAAGACAGGGTTGGCCTACGAGCAGTACTTC. Its translation is CASKTGLAYEQYF.

This clonotype was observed at least ten times. The rearrangement joins TRBV2 to TRBJ2-5, with D possibly matching TRBD1 (6 bases). V was pared by 7 bases and J by 5 bases, with 11 bases between. CDR1 is SNHLY and CDR2 is FYNNEI in the germline V gene. The CDR3 runs 12 residues. CDR3 in DNA: TGTGCCAGCAACAGGGTGATGGAGACCCAGTACTTC. Its translation: CASNRVMETQYF. Full variable domain (missing parts from reference TRBV2 and TRBJ2-5): EPEVTQTPSHQVTQMGQEVILRCVPISNHLYFYWYRQILGQKVEFLVSFYNNEISEKSEIFDDQFSVERPDGSNFTLKIRSTKLEDSAMYFCASNRVMETQYFGPGTRLLVL.

This clonotype was found many times. This chain links TRBV5-1 with TRBJ2-7; D gene ambiguous. V was trimmed by 1 base and J by 5 bases, leaving 13 bases between them. This CDR3 comprises 14 residues. CDR1 is SGHRS, CDR2 YFSETQ, per germline. The CDR3 loop is CASSLRRAANEQYF. Written as DNA, the CDR3 is TGCGCCAGCAGCTTGCGGCGTGCCGCCAACGAGCAGTACTTC.

The sample holds many counts of this clonotype. The genes are TRBV14 and TRBJ1-2; possible D gene TRBD1, 6 bases. The V end lost 5 bases, the J end lost 4 bases, and 17 bases lay between the germline ends. CDR3 length: 15 residues. Germline CDR1 and CDR2: SGHDN and FVKESK. The CDR3 region has the DNA TGTGCCAGCAGCGCTACTACAGGGAGTCGCTATGGCTACACCTTC. It yields the protein CASSATTGSRYGYTF.

This clonotype came up many times. The CDR3 DNA reads TGTGCCAGCCGAGGTCGGGGTGCCGAGCAGTACTTC. It yields the protein CASRGRGAEQYF. The genes are TRBV2 and TRBJ2-7, with D possibly matching TRBD2 (5 bases). Germline V lookup: CDR1 SNHLY, CDR2 FYNNEI. Trimming took 8 bases from V and 6 from J, leaving 14 bases between them. The CDR3 is made up of 12 amino acids.

V and J are TRBV7-9 and TRBJ2-7; D might be TRBD2 (6 bases). The germline V gene encodes CDR1 SEHNR and CDR2 FQNEAQ (reference sequence). With 5 bases removed from V and 7 bases from J, the gap between germline ends came to 12 bases. CDR3 length: 12 residues. CDR3 sequence: CASSPPGEEQYF. The CDR3 DNA follows: TGTGCCAGCAGCCCACCGGGGGAGGAGCAGTACTTC.

In its sample, this clonotype was seen a few times. The rearrangement joins TRBV6-5 to TRBJ2-1; D remains ambiguous. CDR1 and CDR2 from the germline V gene are MNHEY and SVGAGI. V was shortened by 2 bases and J by 0 bases, with 11 bases between the two germline ends. This CDR3 spans 16 amino acids. CDR3 nucleotides: TGTGCCAGCAGTTACGACATCCAGAGCTCCTACAATGAGCAGTTCTTC. This gives the protein CASSYDIQSSYNEQFF.

This clonotype turned up a few times. The V gene is TRBV18, the J gene TRBJ1-1, with a weak D call TRBD1 (5 bases). The CDR3 consists of 14 residues. V lost 6 bases and J lost 0, with 11 bases in between. Germline loops: CDR1 KGHSH, CDR2 LQKENI. This CDR3 reads CASSRQILNTEAFF. In nucleotides, the CDR3 is TGTGCCAGCTCTCGACAGATTTTGAACACTGAAGCTTTCTTT.